The present T cell receptor beta chain was sequenced within a study of vaccination effects on CD4 cells after COVID-19. When about ten days of culture had elapsed, CD4+ T cells were isolated. Vaccine administered to participants consisted of two doses of either BNT162b2 or mRNA-1273. Having tested negative for nucleocapsid antibodies, the vaccine recipients showed no prior SARS-CoV-2 infection. This clone was counted only a few times. As yet, its antigen is unknown. The data were produced by immunoSEQ multiplex PCR, yet TCRdb's version contains in-frame clones alone and is incomplete. In the table there are 70,000 or so clones, 65% to 80% of which are singletons. From germline, CDR1 is SNHLY and CDR2 FYNNEI. The CDR3 loop spans 17 amino acids. With 6 bases removed from V and 1 base from J, the gap between germline ends came to 21 bases.

This clonotype was obtained from a human donor who received a COVID-19 vaccine. This material consisted of CD4+ T cells from PBMCs cultured without peptide, taken after COVID-19 vaccination. The chain links TRBV2 to TRBJ1-2; D is perhaps TRBD1 (5 bases). In nucleotides, the CDR3 is TGTGCCAGCAGGAGAGACAGTCTTGGTGGGCGTAACTATGGCTACACCTTC. This encodes CASRRDSLGGRNYGYTF. Full variable domain (rest looked up from reference TRBV2 and TRBJ1-2): EPEVTQTPSHQVTQMGQEVILRCVPISNHLYFYWYRQILGQKVEFLVSFYNNEISEKSEIFDDQFSVERPDGSNFTLKIRSTKLEDSAMYFCASRRDSLGGRNYGYTFGSGTRLTVV.